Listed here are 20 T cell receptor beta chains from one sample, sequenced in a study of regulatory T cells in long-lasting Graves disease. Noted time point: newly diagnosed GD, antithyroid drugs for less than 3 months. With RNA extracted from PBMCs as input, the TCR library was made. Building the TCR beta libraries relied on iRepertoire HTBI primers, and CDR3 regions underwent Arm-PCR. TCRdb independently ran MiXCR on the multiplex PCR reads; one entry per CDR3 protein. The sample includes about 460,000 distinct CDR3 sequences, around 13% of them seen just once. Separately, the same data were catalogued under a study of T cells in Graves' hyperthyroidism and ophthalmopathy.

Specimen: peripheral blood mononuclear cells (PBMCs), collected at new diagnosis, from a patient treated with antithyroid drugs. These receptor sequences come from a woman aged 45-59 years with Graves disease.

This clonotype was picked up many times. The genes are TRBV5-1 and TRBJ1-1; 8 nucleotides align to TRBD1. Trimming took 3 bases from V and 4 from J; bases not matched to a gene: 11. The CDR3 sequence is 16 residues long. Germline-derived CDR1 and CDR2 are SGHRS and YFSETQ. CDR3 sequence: CASSSGQGGLGTEAFF. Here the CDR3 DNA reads TGCGCCAGCAGCTCCGGACAGGGCGGGCTGGGCACTGAAGCTTTCTTT. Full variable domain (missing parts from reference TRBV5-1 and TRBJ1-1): KAGVTQTPRYLIKTRGQQVTLSCSPISGHRSVSWYQQTPGQGLQFLFEYFSETQRNKGNFPGRFSGRQFSNSRSEMNVSTLELGDSALYLCASSSGQGGLGTEAFFGQGTRLTVV.

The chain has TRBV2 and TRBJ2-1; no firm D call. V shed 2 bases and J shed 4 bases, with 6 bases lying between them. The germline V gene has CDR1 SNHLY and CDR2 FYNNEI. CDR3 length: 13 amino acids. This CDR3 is CASSEFVYNEQFF. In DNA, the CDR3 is TGTGCCAGCAGTGAATTCGTATACAATGAGCAGTTCTTC.

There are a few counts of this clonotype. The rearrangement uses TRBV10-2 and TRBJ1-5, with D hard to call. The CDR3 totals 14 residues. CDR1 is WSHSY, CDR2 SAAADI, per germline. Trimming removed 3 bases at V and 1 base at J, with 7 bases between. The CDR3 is CASSDGASNQPQHF. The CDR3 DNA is TGCGCCAGCAGTGACGGTGCCAGCAATCAGCCCCAGCATTTT.

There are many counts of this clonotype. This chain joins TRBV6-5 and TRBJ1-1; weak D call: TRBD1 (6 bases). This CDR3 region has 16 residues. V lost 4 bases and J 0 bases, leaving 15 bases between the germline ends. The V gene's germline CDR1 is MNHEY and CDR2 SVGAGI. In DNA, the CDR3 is TGTGCCAGCAGTTCCCGGGCGGGGGCCATGAACACTGAAGCTTTCTTT. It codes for CASSSRAGAMNTEAFF.

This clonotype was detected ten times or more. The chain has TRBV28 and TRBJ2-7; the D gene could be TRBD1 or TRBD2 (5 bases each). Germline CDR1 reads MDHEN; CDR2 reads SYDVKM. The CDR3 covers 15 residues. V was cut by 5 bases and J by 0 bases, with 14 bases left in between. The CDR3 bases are TGTGCCAGCAGTCAAGAATCAGGGAGCTCCTACGAGCAGTACTTC. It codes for CASSQESGSSYEQYF.

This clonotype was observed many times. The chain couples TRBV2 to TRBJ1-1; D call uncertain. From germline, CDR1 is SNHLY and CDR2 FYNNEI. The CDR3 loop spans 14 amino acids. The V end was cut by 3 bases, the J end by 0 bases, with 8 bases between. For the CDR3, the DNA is TGTGCCAGCAGTGATTACGGGTTGAACACTGAAGCTTTCTTT. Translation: CASSDYGLNTEAFF.

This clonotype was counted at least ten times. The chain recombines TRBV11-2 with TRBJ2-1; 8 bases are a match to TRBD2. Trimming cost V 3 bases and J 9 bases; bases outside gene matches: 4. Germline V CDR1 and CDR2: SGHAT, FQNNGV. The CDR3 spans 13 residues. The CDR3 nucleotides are TGTGCCAGCAGCTTGGGCCGGGGGGGTGAGCAGTTCTTC. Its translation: CASSLGRGGEQFF. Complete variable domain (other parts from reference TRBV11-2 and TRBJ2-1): EAGVAQSPRYKIIEKRQSVAFWCNPISGHATLYWYQQILGQGPKLLIQFQNNGVVDDSQLPKDRFSAERLKGVDSTLKIQPAKLEDSAVYLCASSLGRGGEQFFGPGTRLTVL.

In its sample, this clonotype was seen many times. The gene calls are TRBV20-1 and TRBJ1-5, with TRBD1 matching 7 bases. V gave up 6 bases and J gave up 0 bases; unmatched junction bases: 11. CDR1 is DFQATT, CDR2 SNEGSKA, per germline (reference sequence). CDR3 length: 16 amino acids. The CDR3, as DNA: TGCAGTGCCACTCGGAAGGGGGCATCTAGCAATCAGCCCCAGCATTTT. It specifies CSATRKGASSNQPQHF.

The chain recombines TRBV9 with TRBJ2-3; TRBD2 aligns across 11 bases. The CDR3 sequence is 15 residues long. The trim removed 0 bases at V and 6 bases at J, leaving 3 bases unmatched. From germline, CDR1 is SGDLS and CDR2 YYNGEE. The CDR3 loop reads CASSVVAGGRDTQYF. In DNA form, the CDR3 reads TGTGCCAGCAGCGTAGTAGCGGGGGGGCGGGATACGCAGTATTTT.

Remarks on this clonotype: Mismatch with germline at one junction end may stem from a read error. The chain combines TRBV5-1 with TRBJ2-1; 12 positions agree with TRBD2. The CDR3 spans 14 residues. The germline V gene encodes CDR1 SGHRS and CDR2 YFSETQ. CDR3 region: CASRTSGSINERFF. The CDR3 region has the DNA TGCGCCAGCAGGACTAGCGGGAGTATAAATGAGCGGTTCTTC.

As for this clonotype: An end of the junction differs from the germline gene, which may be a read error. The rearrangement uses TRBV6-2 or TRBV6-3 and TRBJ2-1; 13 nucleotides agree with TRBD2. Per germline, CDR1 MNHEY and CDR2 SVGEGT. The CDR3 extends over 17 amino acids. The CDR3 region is CASRSGLAGSSYNERFF. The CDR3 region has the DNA TGTGCCAGCCGCTCGGGACTAGCGGGAAGCAGCTACAATGAGCGGTTCTTC.

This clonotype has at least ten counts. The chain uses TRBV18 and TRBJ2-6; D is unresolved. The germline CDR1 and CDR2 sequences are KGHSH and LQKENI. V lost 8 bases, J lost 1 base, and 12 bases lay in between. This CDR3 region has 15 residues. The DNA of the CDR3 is TGTGCCAGCAGCCCCCAGTTATCTGGGGCCAACGTCCTGACTTTC. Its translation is CASSPQLSGANVLTF.

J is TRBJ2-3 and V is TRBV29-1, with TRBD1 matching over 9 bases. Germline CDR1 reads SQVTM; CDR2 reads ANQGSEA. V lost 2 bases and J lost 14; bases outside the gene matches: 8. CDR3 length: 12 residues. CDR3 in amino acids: CSVEYLQGALYF. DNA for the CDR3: TGCAGCGTTGAATATCTACAGGGGGCATTGTATTTT.

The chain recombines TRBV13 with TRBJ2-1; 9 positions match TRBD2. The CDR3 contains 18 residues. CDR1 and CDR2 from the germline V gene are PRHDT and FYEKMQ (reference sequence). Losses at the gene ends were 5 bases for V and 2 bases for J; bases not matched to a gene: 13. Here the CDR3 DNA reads TGTGCCAGCAGCCCCCGCCGAGATAGCGGGAGCGCCTACAATGAGCAGTTCTTC. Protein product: CASSPRRDSGSAYNEQFF.

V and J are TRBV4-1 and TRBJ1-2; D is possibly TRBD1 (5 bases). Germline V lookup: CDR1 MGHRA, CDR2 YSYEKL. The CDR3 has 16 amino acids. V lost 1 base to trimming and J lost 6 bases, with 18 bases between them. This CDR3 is CASSQVRVGREHGYTF. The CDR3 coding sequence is TGCGCCAGCAGCCAAGTGCGGGTCGGCAGGGAGCATGGCTACACCTTC.

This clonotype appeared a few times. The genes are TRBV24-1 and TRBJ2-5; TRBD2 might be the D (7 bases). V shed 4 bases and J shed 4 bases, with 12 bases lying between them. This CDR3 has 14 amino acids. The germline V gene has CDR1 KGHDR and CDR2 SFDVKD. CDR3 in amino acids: CATSDRGAGETQYF. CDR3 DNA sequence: TGTGCCACCAGTGACCGGGGGGCGGGAGAGACCCAGTACTTC.

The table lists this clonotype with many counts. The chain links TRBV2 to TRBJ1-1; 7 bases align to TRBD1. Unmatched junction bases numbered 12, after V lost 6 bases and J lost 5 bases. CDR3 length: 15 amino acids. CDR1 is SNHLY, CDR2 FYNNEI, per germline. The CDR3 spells CASSLQGLGKTEAFF. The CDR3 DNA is TGTGCCAGCAGCCTACAGGGGTTGGGGAAAACTGAAGCTTTCTTT. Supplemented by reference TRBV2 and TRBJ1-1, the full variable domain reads EPEVTQTPSHQVTQMGQEVILRCVPISNHLYFYWYRQILGQKVEFLVSFYNNEISEKSEIFDDQFSVERPDGSNFTLKIRSTKLEDSAMYFCASSLQGLGKTEAFFGQGTRLTVV.

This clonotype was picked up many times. The CDR3 sequence: CASRRQALGYGYTF. CDR3 in DNA: TGTGCCAGCAGGAGACAGGCATTGGGATATGGCTACACCTTC. The V and J genes are TRBV28 and TRBJ1-2; a possible D gene is TRBD1 (6 bases). V lost 6 bases and J lost 5, with 16 bases in between. CDR1 is MDHEN and CDR2 is SYDVKM in the germline V gene. This CDR3 spans 14 amino acids.

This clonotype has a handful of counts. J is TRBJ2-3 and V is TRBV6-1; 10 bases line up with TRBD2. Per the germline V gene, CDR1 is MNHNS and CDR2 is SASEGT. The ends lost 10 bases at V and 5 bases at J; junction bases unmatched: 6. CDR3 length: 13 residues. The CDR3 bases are TGTGCCACCCAGCGGGAGGGCCTAGATACGCAGTATTTT. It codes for CATQREGLDTQYF.

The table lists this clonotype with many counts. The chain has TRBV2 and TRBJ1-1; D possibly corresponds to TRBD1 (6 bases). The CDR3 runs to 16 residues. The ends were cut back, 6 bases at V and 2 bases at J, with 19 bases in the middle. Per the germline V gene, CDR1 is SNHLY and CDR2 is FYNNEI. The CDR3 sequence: CASSPRRAGANTEAFF. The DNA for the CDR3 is TGTGCCAGCAGCCCCCGGAGGGCAGGGGCTAACACTGAAGCTTTCTTT.